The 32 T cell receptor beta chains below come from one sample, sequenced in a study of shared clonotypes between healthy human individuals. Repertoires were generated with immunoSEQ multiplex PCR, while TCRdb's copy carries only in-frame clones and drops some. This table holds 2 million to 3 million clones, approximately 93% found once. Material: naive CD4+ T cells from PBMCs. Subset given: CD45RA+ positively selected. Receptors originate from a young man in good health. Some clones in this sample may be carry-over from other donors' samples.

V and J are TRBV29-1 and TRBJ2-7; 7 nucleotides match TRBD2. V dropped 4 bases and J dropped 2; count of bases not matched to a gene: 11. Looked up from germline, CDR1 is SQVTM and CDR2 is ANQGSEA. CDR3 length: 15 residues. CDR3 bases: TGCAGCGTTGCCACCCACCTAGCGGACCCCTACGAGCAGTACTTC. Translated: CSVATHLADPYEQYF.

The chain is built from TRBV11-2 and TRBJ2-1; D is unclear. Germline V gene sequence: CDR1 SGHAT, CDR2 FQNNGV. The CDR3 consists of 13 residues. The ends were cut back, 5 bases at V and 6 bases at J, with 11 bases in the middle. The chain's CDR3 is CASSPFWGNEQFF. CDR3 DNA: TGTGCCAGCAGCCCCTTTTGGGGCAATGAGCAGTTCTTC.

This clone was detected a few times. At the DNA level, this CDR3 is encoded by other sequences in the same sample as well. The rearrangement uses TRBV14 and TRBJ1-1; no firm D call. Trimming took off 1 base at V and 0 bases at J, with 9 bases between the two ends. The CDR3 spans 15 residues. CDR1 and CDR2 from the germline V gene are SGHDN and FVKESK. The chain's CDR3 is CASSQAGSLNTEAFF. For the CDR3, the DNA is TGTGCCAGCAGCCAAGCCGGCAGCCTGAACACTGAAGCTTTCTTT.

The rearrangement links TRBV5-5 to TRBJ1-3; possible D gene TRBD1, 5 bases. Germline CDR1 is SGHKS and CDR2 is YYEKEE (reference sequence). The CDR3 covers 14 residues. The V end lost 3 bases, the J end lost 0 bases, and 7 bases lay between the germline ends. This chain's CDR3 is CASSSGGSGNTIYF. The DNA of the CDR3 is TGTGCCAGCAGCTCGGGGGGCTCTGGAAACACCATATATTTT. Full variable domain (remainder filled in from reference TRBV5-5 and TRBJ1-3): DAGVTQSPTHLIKTRGQQVTLRCSPISGHKSVSWYQQVLGQGPQFIFQYYEKEERGRGNFPDRFSARQFPNYSSELNVNALLLGDSALYLCASSSGGSGNTIYFGEGSWLTVV.

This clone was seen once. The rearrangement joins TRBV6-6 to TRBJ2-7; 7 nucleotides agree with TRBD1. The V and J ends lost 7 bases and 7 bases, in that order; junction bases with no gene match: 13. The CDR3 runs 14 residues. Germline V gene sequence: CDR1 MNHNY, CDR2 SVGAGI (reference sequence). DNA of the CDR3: TGTGCCAGCACCTTGGGGACAGTTGGTTCGGAGCAGTACTTC. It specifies CASTLGTVGSEQYF.

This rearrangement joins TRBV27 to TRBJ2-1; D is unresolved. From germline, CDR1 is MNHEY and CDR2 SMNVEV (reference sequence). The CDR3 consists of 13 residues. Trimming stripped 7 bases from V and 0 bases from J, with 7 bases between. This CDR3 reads CASNPSSYNEQFF. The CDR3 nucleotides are TGTGCCAGCAACCCTAGCTCCTACAATGAGCAGTTCTTC.

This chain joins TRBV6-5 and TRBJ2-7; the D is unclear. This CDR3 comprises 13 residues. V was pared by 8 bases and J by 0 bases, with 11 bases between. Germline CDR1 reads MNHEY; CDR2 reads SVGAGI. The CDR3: CASGLSYSYEQYF. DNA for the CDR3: TGTGCCAGCGGTCTCAGTTACTCCTACGAGCAGTACTTC.

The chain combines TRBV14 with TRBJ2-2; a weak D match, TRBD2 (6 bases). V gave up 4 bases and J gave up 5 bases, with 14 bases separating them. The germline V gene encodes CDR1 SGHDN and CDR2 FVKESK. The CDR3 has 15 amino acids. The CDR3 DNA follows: TGTGCCAGCAGCCCATCGTCGGCGGGGACCGGGGAGCTGTTTTTT. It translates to CASSPSSAGTGELFF.

CDR3 coding DNA: TGCGCCAGCAGCTCGGGGGTAGCGGGAGGGCCGGGCACAGATACGCAGTATTTT. Its translation: CASSSGVAGGPGTDTQYF. V and J are TRBV5-1 and TRBJ2-3; TRBD2 agrees at 11 bases. Germline assignment: CDR1 SGHRS and CDR2 YFSETQ. The CDR3 consists of 18 residues. The J segment lost 1 base and the V segment lost 3 bases, leaving 10 bases of the junction unmatched.

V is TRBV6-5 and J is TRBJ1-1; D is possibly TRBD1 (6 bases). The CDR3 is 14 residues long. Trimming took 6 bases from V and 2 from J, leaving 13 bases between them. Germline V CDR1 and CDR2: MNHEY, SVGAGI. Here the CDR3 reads CASRPRTDNTEAFF. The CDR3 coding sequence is TGTGCCAGCAGACCCCGGACAGACAACACTGAAGCTTTCTTT.

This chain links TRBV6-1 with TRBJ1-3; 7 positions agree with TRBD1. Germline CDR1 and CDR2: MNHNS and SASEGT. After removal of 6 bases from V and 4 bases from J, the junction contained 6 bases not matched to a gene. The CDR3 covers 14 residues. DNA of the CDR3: TGTGCCAGCAGCTCCGAGGGGGCAGGAAACACCATATATTTT. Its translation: CASSSEGAGNTIYF.

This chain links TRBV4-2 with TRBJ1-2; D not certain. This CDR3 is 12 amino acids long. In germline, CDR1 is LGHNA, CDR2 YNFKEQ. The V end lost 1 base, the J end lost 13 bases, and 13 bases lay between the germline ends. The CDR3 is CASSQVGLEGTF. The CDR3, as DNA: TGTGCCAGCAGCCAAGTAGGGTTAGAGGGCACCTTC.

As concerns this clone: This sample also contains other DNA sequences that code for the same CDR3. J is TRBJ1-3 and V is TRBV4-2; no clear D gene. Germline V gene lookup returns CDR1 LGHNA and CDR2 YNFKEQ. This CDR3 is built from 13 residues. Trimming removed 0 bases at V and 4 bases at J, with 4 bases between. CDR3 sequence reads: CASSQDPGNTIYF. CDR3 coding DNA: TGTGCCAGCAGCCAAGATCCAGGAAACACCATATATTTT.

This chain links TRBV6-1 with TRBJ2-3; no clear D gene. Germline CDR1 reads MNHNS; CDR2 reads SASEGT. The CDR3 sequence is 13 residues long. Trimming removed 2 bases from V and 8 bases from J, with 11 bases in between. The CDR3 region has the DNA TGTGCCAGCAGTGAAAGGACGCCTCGTACGCAGTATTTT. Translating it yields CASSERTPRTQYF.

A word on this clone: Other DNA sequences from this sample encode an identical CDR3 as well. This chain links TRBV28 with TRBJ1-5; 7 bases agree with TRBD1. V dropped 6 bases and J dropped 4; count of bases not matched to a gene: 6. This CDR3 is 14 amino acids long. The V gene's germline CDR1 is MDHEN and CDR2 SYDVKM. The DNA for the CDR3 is TGTGCCAGCAGCCCAGGGGGGGGTAATCAGCCCCAGCATTTT. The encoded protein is CASSPGGGNQPQHF.

CDR3 protein: CASSYPFGTGTIEQYF. CDR3 in DNA: TGTGCCAGCAGTTACCCGTTCGGGACAGGGACGATCGAGCAGTACTTC. V and J are TRBV6-6 and TRBJ2-7, with 9 bases matching TRBD1. The CDR3 has 16 amino acids. J was trimmed by 6 bases and V by 2 bases; bases with no gene match: 11. Germline CDR1 reads MNHNY; CDR2 reads SVGAGI (reference sequence).

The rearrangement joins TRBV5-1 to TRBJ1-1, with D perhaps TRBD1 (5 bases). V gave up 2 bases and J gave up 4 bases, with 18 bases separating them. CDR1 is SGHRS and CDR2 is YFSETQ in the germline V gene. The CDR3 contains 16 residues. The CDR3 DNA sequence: TGCGCCAGCAGCTTAACAGGCCGGTTGGGGGGCACTGAAGCTTTCTTT. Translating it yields CASSLTGRLGGTEAFF.

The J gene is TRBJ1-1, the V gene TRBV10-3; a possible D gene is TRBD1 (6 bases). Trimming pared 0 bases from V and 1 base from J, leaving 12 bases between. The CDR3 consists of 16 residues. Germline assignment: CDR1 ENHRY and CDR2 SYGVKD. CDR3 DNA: TGTGCCATCAGTGAGTCGGGCAGGGGAAGGAACACTGAAGCTTTCTTT. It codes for CAISESGRGRNTEAFF.

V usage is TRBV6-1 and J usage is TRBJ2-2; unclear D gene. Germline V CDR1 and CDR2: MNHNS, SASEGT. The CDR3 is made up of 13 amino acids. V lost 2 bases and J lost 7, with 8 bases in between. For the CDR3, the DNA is TGTGCCAGCAGTGAATTGTGGAACGGGGAGCTGTTTTTT. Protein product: CASSELWNGELFF.

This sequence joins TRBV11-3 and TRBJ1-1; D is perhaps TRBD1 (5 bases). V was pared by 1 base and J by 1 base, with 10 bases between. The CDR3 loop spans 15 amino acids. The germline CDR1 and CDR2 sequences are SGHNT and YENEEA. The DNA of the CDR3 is TGTGCCAGCAGCTTAGGGGGCCAAGGGAACACTGAAGCTTTCTTT. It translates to CASSLGGQGNTEAFF. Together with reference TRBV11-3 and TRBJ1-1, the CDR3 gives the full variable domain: EAGVVQSPRYKIIEKKQPVAFWCNPISGHNTLYWYLQNLGQGPELLIRYENEEAVDDSQLPKDRFSAERLKGVDSTLKIQPAELGDSAVYLCASSLGGQGNTEAFFGQGTRLTVV.

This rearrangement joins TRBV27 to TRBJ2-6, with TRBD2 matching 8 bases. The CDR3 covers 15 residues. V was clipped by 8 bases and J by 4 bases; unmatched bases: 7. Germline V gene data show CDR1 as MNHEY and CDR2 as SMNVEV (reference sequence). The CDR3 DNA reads TGTGCCAGCTCTGGGCGGGGGGCCGGGGCCAACGTCCTGACTTTC. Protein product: CASSGRGAGANVLTF.

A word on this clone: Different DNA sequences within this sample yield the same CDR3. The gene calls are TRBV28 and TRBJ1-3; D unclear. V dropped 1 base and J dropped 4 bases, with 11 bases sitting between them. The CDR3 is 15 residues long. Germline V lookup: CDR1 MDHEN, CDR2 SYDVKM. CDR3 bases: TGTGCCAGCAGTTTATATCCGGGCTCCGGAAACACCATATATTTT. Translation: CASSLYPGSGNTIYF. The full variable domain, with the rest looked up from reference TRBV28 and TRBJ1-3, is DVKVTQSSRYLVKRTGEKVFLECVQDMDHENMFWYRQDPGLGLRLIYFSYDVKMKEKGDIPEGYSVSREKKERFSLILESASTNQTSMYLCASSLYPGSGNTIYFGEGSWLTVV.

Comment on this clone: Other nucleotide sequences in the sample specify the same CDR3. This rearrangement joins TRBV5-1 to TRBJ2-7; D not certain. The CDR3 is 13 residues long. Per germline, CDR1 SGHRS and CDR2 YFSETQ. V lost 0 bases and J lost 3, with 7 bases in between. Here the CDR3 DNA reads TGCGCCAGCAGCTTGGGAAGGGACTACGAGCAGTACTTC. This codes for CASSLGRDYEQYF.

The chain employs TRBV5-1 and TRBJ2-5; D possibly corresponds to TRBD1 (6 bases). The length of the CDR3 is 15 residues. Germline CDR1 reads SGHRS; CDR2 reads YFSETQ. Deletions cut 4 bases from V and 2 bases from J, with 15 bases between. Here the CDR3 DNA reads TGCGCCAGCAGCCTTATTTCGACAGGACAAGAGACCCAGTACTTC. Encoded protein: CASSLISTGQETQYF.

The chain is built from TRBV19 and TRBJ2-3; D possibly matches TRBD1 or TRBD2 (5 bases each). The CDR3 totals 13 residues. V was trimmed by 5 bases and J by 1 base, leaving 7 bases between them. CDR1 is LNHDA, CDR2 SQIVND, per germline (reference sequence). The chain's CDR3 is CASSLGGTDTQYF. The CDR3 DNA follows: TGTGCCAGTAGTTTGGGGGGCACAGATACGCAGTATTTT. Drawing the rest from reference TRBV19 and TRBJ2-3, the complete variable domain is DGGITQSPKYLFRKEGQNVTLSCEQNLNHDAMYWYRQDPGQGLRLIYYSQIVNDFQKGDIAEGYSVSREKKESFPLTVTSAQKNPTAFYLCASSLGGTDTQYFGPGTRLTVL.

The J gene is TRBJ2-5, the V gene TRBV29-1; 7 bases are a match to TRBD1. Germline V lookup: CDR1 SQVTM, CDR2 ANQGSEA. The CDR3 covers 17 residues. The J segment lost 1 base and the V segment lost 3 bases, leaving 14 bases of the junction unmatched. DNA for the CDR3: TGCAGCGTTGAGGGCCCCGGACAGGCGGAATTCCAAGAGACCCAGTACTTC. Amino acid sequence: CSVEGPGQAEFQETQYF. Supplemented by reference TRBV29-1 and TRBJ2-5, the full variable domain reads SAVISQKPSRDICQRGTSLTIQCQVDSQVTMMFWYRQQPGQSLTLIATANQGSEATYESGFVIDKFPISRPNLTFSTLTVSNMSPEDSSIYLCSVEGPGQAEFQETQYFGPGTRLLVL.

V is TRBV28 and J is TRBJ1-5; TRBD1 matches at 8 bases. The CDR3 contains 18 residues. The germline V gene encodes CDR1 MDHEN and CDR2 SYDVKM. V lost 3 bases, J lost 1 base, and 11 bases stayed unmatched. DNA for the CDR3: TGTGCCAGCAGTTTCCTCCACAGGGGGGCGCCGAGCAATCAGCCCCAGCATTTT. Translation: CASSFLHRGAPSNQPQHF.

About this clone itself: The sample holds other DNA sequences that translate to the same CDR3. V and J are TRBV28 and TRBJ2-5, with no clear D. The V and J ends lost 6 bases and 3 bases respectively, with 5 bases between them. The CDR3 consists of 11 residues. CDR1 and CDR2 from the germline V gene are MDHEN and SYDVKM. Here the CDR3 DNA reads TGTGCCAGCAGGAATGAAGAGACCCAGTACTTC. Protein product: CASRNEETQYF.

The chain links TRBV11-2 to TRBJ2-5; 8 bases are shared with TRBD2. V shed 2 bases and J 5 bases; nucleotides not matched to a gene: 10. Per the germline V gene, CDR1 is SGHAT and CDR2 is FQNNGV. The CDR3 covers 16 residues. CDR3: CASSLPLAPGGETQYF. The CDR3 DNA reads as TGTGCCAGCAGCTTACCCCTAGCGCCGGGGGGGGAGACCCAGTACTTC.

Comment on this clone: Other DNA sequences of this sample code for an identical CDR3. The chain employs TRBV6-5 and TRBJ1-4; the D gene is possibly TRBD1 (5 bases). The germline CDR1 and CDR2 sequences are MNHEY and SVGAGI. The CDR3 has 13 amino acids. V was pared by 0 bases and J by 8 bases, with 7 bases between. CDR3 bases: TGTGCCAGCAGTTACTCGGGACCAGAAAAACTGTTTTTT. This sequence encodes CASSYSGPEKLFF.

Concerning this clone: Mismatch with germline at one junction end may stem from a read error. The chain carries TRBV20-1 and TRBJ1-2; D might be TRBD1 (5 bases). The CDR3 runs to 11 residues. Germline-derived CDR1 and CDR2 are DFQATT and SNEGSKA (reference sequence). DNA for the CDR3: TGCAGTGCTAGTAGTTGGGGCAGCCTCTCCTTC. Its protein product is CSASSWGSLSF.

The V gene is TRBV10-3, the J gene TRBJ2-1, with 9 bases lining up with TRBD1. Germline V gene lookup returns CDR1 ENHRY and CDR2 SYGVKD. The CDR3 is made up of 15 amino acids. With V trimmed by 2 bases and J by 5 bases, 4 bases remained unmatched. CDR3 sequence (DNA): TGTGCCATCAGTGAGCCGGACAGGGGCGACAATGAGCAGTTCTTC. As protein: CAISEPDRGDNEQFF.